The rows below give T cell receptor beta chains drawn from one sample of a study of CD8 T cells in ankylosing spondylitis. MiXCR, run by TCRdb on the 5' RACE reads, gives a single entry per CDR3 protein. The sample lists about 700,000 distinct CDR3 sequences, roughly 19% occurring once. Material: blood, either unsorted or a sorted T cell fraction (not recorded which). The receptor source for this set is a male donor with ankylosing spondylitis. Both conserved end residues are part of each CDR3. A D gene is named only where the DNA matches it firmly. Size is omitted from some rows. Given values are once, few, many or a class for expanded clones.

d_call j_call clone_size v_call cdr3_aa cdr3_nt
- TRBJ2-7 - TRBV27 CASSFRSGEQYF TGTGCCAGCAGTTTCCGGAGTGGAGAGCAGTACTTC
TRBD2 TRBJ2-4 - TRBV20-1 CSASVGTSGRGIQYF TGCAGTGCTAGTGTGGGGACTAGCGGGAGGGGCATTCAGTACTTC
- TRBJ2-1 few TRBV5-1 CASRYGNDEQFF TGCGCCAGCAGGTACGGGAACGATGAGCAGTTCTTC
- TRBJ2-7 - TRBV3-1 CASSPYTKGYEQYF TGTGCCAGCAGCCCCTACACGAAGGGGTACGAGCAGTACTTC
TRBD2 TRBJ2-5 - TRBV7-2 CASSLGNSGSTETQYF TGTGCCAGCAGCTTAGGCAATAGCGGGAGTACAGAGACCCAGTACTTC
- TRBJ1-2 - TRBV7-9 CASSLVPGANDGYTF TGTGCCAGCAGCTTAGTTCCGGGGGCAAACGATGGCTACACCTTC
TRBD1 TRBJ2-7 few TRBV12-3/TRBV12-4 CASSGTAYEQYF TGTGCCAGCAGCGGGACAGCCTACGAGCAGTACTTC
- TRBJ2-3 few TRBV9 CASSVDSGTQYF TGTGCCAGCAGCGTAGATTCGGGTACGCAGTATTTT
- TRBJ2-4 few TRBV20-1 CSARGIAKNIQYF TGCAGTGCACGTGGCATAGCCAAAAACATTCAGTACTTC
TRBD2 TRBJ2-3 - TRBV5-1 CASSLAVAGGPSGTDTQYF TGCGCCAGCAGCTTGGCCGTCGCGGGAGGGCCCTCGGGCACAGATACGCAGTATTTT
- TRBJ1-5 - TRBV28 CASSSPPSQHF TGTGCCAGCAGTTCCCCTCCGTCCCAGCATTTT
- TRBJ2-2 few TRBV6-2/TRBV6-3 CASRGRDTGELFF TGTGCCAGCCGGGGGCGTGACACCGGGGAGCTGTTTTTT
- TRBJ2-3 few TRBV5-4 CASSAAGDTQYF TGTGCCAGCAGCGCCGCCGGAGATACGCAGTATTTT
- TRBJ2-7 few TRBV5-4 CASSGTDYEQYF TGTGCCAGCAGCGGCACAGACTACGAGCAGTACTTC
- TRBJ1-1 - TRBV6-6 CASTGALNEAFF TGTGCCAGCACCGGTGCCCTTAATGAAGCTTTCTTT
- TRBJ2-1 - TRBV27 CASSDREGSYNEQFF TGTGCCAGCAGTGACAGGGAGGGCTCCTACAATGAGCAGTTCTTC
- TRBJ2-3 - TRBV6-5 CASSYLGQGAGDTQYF TGTGCCAGCAGTTACTTAGGGCAGGGTGCGGGAGATACGCAGTATTTT
TRBD1 TRBJ1-1 few TRBV12-3/TRBV12-4 CASSATGAEAFF TGTGCCAGCAGTGCTACAGGGGCTGAAGCTTTCTTT
TRBD2 TRBJ2-3 - TRBV20-1 CSAPASGGSTDTQYF TGCAGTGCTCCTGCTAGCGGGGGTAGCACAGATACGCAGTATTTT
- TRBJ2-3 few TRBV3-1 CASSQTRSGERNTQYF TGTGCCAGCAGCCAAACTAGATCGGGGGAAAGGAATACGCAGTATTTT
- TRBJ1-2 few TRBV7-2 CASSWTMDNYGYTF TGTGCCAGCAGCTGGACAATGGATAACTATGGCTACACCTTC
- TRBJ1-6 few TRBV9 CASSVDGQIDSPLHF TGTGCCAGCAGCGTAGATGGCCAGATCGATTCACCCCTCCACTTT
TRBD2 TRBJ2-3 - TRBV12-3/TRBV12-4 CASSLTSATDTQYF TGTGCCAGCAGTTTGACTAGCGCCACAGATACGCAGTATTTT
TRBD1 TRBJ1-2 - TRBV28 CASSFIGPKQGTYGYTF TGTGCCAGCAGTTTTATTGGCCCCAAACAGGGGACCTATGGCTACACCTTC
- TRBJ1-1 once TRBV29-1 CTADRSATEAFF TGCACCGCCGATCGGTCGGCCACTGAAGCTTTCTTT
TRBD2 TRBJ2-7 few TRBV4-1 CASSPIAGNYEQYF TGCGCCAGCAGCCCTATAGCGGGCAACTACGAGCAGTACTTC
TRBD1 TRBJ2-5 - TRBV7-2 CASSLWGTGGRETQYF TGTGCCAGCAGCTTGTGGGGGACAGGGGGTAGGGAGACCCAGTACTTC
- TRBJ2-7 - TRBV10-3 CAISESLLAREAYEQYF TGTGCCATCAGTGAGTCTTTACTTGCCAGGGAAGCCTACGAGCAGTACTTC
TRBD2 TRBJ2-1 - TRBV3-1 CASSQGLAGSYNEQFF TGTGCCAGCAGCCAAGGACTAGCGGGCTCCTACAATGAGCAGTTCTTC
TRBD1 TRBJ1-2 - TRBV12-3/TRBV12-4 CASSRSGVGQNYYGYTF TGTGCCAGCAGCCGATCGGGGGTGGGACAGAACTACTATGGCTACACCTTC
TRBD1 TRBJ1-2 - TRBV7-9 CASSLLTGIPNQGYTF TGTGCCAGCAGCCTGTTGACAGGGATCCCCAACCAAGGCTACACCTTC
TRBD2 TRBJ2-3 few TRBV15 CATKAGPVEDTQYF TGTGCCACCAAAGCGGGACCGGTGGAAGATACGCAGTATTTT
TRBD1 TRBJ1-1 - TRBV5-1 CASSLDGAGGTEAFF TGCGCCAGCAGCTTGGATGGGGCAGGGGGCACTGAAGCTTTCTTT
- TRBJ1-1 - TRBV29-1 CSVEVSRSEAFF TGCAGCGTTGAAGTAAGCCGATCCGAAGCTTTCTTT
TRBD1 TRBJ2-7 - TRBV5-1 CASSVGTAYYEQYF TGCGCCAGCAGCGTCGGGACAGCCTACTACGAGCAGTACTTC
TRBD1 TRBJ1-1 - TRBV5-1 CASRTGDLNTEAFF TGCGCCAGCAGGACAGGGGACCTGAACACTGAAGCTTTCTTT
TRBD1 TRBJ2-1 many TRBV3-1 CASSQHDRVNRYNEQFF TGTGCCAGCAGCCAACACGACAGGGTTAATCGATACAATGAGCAGTTCTTC
- TRBJ2-7 few TRBV12-3/TRBV12-4 CASTLSGDPPYEQYF TGTGCCAGCACCCTGAGTGGGGACCCACCTTACGAGCAGTACTTC
TRBD2 TRBJ2-1 many TRBV5-1 CASSLVAGAYNEQFF TGTGCCAGCAGCTTAGTGGCGGGAGCCTACAATGAGCAGTTCTTC
- TRBJ1-5 - TRBV6-5 CASSYGQGSNQPQHF TGTGCCAGCAGTTACGGGCAGGGGAGCAATCAGCCCCAGCATTTT
- TRBJ2-5 few TRBV27 CASSLSATSRETQYF TGTGCCAGCAGTTTATCAGCCACTAGCAGGGAGACCCAGTACTTC
- TRBJ2-2 - TRBV19 CASSMGDLRTGELFF TGTGCCAGTAGTATGGGTGACCTAAGGACCGGGGAGCTGTTTTTT